This entry concerns a single TCR beta chain. The data are from a study of OX40 agonist ivuxolimab in advanced cancers. Germline CDR1 reads LNHNV; CDR2 reads YYDKDF (reference sequence). The CDR3 contains 17 residues. Trimming took off 1 base at V and 3 bases at J, with 16 bases between the two ends. This table comes from immunoSEQ multiplex PCR, and its TCRdb copy is limited to in-frame clones, with some not included. The table has approximately 130,000 clones, 93% seen once. This specimen consisted of CD4+ or CD8+ T cells sorted from blood, obtained in a trial of the OX40 agonist ivuxolimab. This TCR was recovered from an adult with an advanced solid tumor such as melanoma, head and neck, liver or kidney cancer. The chain links TRBV15 to TRBJ1-5, with D tentatively TRBD1 (5 bases). CDR3 nucleotides: TGTGCCACCAGCAGAGCTCAACTGAGGGGTTCCAATCAGCCCCAGCATTTT. The encoded protein is CATSRAQLRGSNQPQHF. The whole variable domain, remainder taken from reference TRBV15 and TRBJ1-5, is DAMVIQNPRYQVTQFGKPVTLSCSQTLNHNVMYWYQQKSSQAPKLLFHYYDKDFNNEADTPDNFQSRRPNTSFCFLDIRSPGLGDTAMYLCATSRAQLRGSNQPQHFGDGTRLSIL.